This T cell receptor beta chain was found in a study of cytomegalovirus exposure and HLA in healthy donors. For the study at large: Earlier findings included nearly 120 million unique TCR beta sequences obtained from about 170 million T cells. Study findings and constraints: Of the V segments, some could not be distinguished, including TRBV6-2 and TRBV6-3, and were excluded. It was shown in a later analysis that HLA-associated TCR beta chains were more clonally expanded than other, equally common chains. Association of a missense DCLRE1C variant with TCR beta V- and J-gene trimming was reported in a later analysis.

Researchers ran the PCR with 60 Vbeta and 13 Jbeta primers. Profiled with immunoSEQ multiplex PCR; TCRdb holds only in-frame clones, not every one. The sample has some 120,000 clones, about four fifths seen once. Germline V gene lookup returns CDR1 SGHRS and CDR2 YFSETQ. V was pared by 4 bases and J by 4 bases, with 17 bases between. This CDR3 region has 15 residues. For this clone: What it recognizes is unknown.

The clonotype was recovered from a man aged 18 to 29 in good health and CMV-seronegative. The J gene is TRBJ1-1, the V gene TRBV5-1; perhaps TRBD1 as D (5 bases). Material for sequencing was PBMCs. CDR3 coding DNA: TGCGCCAGCAGCGTTTCTGGGGGGTTGGGCACTGAAGCTTTCTTT. It specifies CASSVSGGLGTEAFF.